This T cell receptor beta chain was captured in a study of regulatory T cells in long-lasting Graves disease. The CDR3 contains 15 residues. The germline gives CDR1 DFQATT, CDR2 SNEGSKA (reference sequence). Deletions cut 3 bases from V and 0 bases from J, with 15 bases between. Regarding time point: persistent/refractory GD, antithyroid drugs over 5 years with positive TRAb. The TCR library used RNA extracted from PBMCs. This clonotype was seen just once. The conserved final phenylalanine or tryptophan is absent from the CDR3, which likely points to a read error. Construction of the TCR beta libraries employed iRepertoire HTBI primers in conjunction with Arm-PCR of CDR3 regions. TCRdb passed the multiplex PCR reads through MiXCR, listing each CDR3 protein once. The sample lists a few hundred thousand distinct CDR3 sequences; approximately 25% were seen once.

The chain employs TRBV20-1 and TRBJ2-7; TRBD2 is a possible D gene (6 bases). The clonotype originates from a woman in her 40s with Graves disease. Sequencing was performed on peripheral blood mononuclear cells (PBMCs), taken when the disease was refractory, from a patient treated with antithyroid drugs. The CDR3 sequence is CSASDVAASSYEQYL. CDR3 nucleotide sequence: TGCAGTGCTAGCGATGTAGCGGCGAGCTCCTACGAGCAGTACCTC.